Given below is one TCR beta chain in context. Per the original methods: From reference gene primer amplification, estimates of nucleated cell counts were derived. TCRdb keeps only in-frame clones here, not all; method: immunoSEQ multiplex PCR. V and J calls and clone size are given by that table; D and trimming were obtained from the DNA. The sample includes some 21,000 clones, about 85% of them seen just once. Germline values: CDR1 SGHTA, CDR2 FQGNSA. J gave up 4 bases and V 5 bases, and 5 bases lay outside the gene matches. This CDR3 region has 16 residues. These data come from a study of blood T cell repertoires in COVID-19. Overall study context: Sites in the United States, Italy and Spain provided acute and convalescent COVID-19 samples. Sample material is recorded as cDNA or gDNA derived from T cells, B-cell-depleted T cells, or PBMCs.

Sequenced input: peripheral blood. This receptor was taken from a human donor with active COVID-19. The donor label of this sample is uncertain. The gene calls are TRBV7-2 and TRBJ2-1, with TRBD2 matching over 13 bases. The CDR3 DNA reads as TGTGCCAGCAGCCCCCGGACTAGCGGGGGATACAATGAGCAGTTCTTC. This sequence encodes CASSPRTSGGYNEQFF. The entire variable domain, with the rest obtained from reference TRBV7-2 and TRBJ2-1, is as follows: GAGVSQSPSNKVTEKGKDVELRCDPISGHTALYWYRQSLGQGLEFLIYFQGNSAPDKSGLPSDRFSAERTGGSVSTLTIQRTQQEDSAVYLCASSPRTSGGYNEQFFGPGTRLTVL.